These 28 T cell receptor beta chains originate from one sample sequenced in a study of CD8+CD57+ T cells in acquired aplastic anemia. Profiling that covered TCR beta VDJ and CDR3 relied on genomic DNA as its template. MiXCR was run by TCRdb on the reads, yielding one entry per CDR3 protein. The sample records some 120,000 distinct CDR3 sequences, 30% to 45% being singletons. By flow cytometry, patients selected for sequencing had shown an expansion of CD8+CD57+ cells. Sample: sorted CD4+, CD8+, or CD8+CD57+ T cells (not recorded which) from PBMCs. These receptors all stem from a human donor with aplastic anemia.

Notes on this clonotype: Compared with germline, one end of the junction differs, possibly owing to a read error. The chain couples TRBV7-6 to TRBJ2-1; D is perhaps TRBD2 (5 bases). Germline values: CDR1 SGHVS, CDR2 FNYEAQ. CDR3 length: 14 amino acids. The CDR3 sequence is CVSSPFGSVSEQFF. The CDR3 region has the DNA TGTGTCAGCAGCCCCTTTGGGAGTGTCAGTGAGCAGTTCTTC.

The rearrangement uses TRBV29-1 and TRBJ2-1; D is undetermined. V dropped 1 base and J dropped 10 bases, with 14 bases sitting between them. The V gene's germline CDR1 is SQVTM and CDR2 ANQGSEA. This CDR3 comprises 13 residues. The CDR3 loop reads CSVEVRASREQFF. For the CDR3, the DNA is TGCAGCGTTGAAGTGCGAGCATCAAGGGAGCAGTTCTTC.

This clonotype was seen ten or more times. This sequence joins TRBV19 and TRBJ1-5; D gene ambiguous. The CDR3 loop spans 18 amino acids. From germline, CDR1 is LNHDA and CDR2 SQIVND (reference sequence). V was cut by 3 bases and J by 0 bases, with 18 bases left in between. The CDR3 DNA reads TGTGCCAGTAGTATCTTCTGGACCGAAGTATATAGCAATCAGCCCCAGCATTTT. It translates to CASSIFWTEVYSNQPQHF.

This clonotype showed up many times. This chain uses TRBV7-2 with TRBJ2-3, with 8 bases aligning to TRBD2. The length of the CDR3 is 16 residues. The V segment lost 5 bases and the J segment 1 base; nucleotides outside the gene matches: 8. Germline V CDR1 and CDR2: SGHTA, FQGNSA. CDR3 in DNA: TGTGCCAGCAGCGCCGGGGGAGCGGGAGGCACAGATACGCAGTATTTT. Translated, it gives CASSAGGAGGTDTQYF.

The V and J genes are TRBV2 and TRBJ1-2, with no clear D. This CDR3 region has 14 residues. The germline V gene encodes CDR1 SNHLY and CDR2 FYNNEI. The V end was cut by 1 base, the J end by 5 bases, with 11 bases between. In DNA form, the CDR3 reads TGTGCCAGCAGTGAAGGGCCCGACGGTTATGGCTACACCTTC. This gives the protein CASSEGPDGYGYTF.

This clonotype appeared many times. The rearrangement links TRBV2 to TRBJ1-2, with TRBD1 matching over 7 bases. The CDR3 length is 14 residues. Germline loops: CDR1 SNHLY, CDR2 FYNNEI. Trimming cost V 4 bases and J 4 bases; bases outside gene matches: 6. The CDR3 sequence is CASSADRLSYGYTF. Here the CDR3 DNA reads TGTGCCAGCAGTGCGGACAGGTTGTCCTATGGCTACACCTTC. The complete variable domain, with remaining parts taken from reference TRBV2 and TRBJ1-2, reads EPEVTQTPSHQVTQMGQEVILRCVPISNHLYFYWYRQILGQKVEFLVSFYNNEISEKSEIFDDQFSVERPDGSNFTLKIRSTKLEDSAMYFCASSADRLSYGYTFGSGTRLTVV.

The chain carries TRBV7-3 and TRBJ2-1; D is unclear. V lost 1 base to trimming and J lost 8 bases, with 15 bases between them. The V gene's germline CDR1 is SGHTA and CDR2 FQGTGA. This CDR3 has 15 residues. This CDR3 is CASSLNIAQRDEQFF. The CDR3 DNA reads TGTGCCAGCAGCTTAAATATCGCCCAACGGGATGAGCAGTTCTTC.

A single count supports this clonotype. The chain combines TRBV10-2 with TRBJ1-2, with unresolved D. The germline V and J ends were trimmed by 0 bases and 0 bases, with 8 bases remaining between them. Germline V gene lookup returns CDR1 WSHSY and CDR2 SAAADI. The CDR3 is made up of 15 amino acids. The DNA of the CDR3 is TGCGCCAGCAGTGAGTCGAGGGCACCTAACTATGGCTACACCTTC. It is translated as CASSESRAPNYGYTF.

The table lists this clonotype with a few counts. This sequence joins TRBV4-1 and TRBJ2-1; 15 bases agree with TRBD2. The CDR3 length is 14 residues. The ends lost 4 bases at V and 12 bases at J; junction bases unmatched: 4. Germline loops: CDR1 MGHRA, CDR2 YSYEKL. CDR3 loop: CASSLGLAGGWQFF. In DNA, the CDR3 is TGCGCCAGCAGCCTCGGACTAGCGGGGGGGTGGCAGTTCTTC.

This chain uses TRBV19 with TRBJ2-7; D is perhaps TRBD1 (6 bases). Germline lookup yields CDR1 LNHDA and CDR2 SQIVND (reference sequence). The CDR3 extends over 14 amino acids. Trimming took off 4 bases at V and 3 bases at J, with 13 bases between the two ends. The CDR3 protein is CASSTRQELYEQYF. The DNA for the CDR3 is TGTGCCAGTAGTACCCGACAGGAACTCTACGAGCAGTACTTC.

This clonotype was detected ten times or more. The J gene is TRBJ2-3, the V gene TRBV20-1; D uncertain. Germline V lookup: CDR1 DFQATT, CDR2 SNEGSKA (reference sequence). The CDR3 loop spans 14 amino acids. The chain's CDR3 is CSADPGYHTDTQYF. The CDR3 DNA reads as TGCAGCGCTGACCCAGGATATCACACAGATACGCAGTATTTT.

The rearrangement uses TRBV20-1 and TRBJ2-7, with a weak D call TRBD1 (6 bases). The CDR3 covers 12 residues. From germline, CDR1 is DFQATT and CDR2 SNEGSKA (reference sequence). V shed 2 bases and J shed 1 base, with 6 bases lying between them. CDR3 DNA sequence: TGCAGTGCTAGACAGGGGTCCTACGAGCAGTACTTC. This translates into CSARQGSYEQYF.

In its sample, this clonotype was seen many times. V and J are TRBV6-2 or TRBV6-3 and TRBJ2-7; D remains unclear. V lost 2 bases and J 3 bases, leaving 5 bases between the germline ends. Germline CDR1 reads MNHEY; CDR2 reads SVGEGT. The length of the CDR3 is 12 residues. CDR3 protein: CASSYVGYEQYF. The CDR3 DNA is TGTGCCAGCAGTTACGTCGGCTACGAGCAGTACTTC.

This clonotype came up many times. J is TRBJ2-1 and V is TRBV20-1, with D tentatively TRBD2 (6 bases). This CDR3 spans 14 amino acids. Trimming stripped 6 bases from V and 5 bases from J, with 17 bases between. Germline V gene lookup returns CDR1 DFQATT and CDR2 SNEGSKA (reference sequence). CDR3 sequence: CSAPGLRYDNEQFF. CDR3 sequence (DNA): TGCAGTGCACCGGGACTTAGATATGACAATGAGCAGTTCTTC.

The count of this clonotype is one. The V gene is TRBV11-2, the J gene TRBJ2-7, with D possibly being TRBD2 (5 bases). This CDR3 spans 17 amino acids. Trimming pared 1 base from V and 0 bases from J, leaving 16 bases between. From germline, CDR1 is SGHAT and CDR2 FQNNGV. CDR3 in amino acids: CASSLVDTGVSSYEQYF. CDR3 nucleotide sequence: TGTGCCAGCAGCTTAGTCGACACCGGGGTTAGCTCCTACGAGCAGTACTTC.

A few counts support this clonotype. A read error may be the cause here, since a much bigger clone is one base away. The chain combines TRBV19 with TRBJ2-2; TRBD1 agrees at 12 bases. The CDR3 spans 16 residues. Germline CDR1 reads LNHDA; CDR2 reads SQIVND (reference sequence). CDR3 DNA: TGTGCCAGTAGTCCGGGACAGGGGGCTTCCACCGGGGAGCTGGTTTTT. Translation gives CASSPGQGASTGELVF.

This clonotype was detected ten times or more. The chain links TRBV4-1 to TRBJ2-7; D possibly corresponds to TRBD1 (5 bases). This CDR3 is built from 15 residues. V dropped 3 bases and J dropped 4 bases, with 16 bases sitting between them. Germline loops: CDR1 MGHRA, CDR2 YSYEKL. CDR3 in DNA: TGCGCCAGCAGCCATACCACTCAACAGGAGTACGAGCAGTACGTC. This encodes CASSHTTQQEYEQYV.

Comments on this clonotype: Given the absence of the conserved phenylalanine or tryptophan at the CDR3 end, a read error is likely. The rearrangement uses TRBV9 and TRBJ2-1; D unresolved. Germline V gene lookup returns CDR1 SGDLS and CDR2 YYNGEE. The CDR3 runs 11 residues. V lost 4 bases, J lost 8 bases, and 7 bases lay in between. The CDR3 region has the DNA TGTGCCAGCAGCCACCTAGATGAGCAGTTCTCC. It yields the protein CASSHLDEQFS.

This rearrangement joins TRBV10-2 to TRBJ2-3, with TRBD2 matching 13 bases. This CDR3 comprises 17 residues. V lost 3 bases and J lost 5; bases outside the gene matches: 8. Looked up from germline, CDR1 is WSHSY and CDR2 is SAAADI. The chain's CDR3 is CASSDLTSGRRGDTQYF. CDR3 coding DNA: TGCGCCAGCAGTGACTTGACTAGCGGGAGGAGGGGAGATACGCAGTATTTT.

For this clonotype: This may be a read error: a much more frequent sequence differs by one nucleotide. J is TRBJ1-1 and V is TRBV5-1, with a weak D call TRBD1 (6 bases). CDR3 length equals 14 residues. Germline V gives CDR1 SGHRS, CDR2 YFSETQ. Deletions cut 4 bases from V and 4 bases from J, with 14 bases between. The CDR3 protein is CASSHGQPGTEAFF. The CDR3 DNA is TGCGCCAGCAGCCACGGACAGCCGGGCACTGAAGCTTTCTTT.

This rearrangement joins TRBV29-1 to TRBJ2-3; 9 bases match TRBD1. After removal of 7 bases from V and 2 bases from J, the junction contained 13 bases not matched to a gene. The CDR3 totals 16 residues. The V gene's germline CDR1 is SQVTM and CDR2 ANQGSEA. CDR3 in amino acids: CSAAVLDRGFTDTQYF. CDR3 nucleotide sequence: TGCAGCGCAGCAGTCTTAGACAGGGGGTTCACAGATACGCAGTATTTT.

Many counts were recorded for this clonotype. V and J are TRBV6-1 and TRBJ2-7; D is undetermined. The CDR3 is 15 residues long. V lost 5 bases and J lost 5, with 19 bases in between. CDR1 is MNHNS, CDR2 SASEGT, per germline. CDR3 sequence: CASSKTEKSSNEQYV. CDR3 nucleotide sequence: TGTGCCAGCAGTAAAACCGAGAAATCATCGAACGAGCAGTACGTC.

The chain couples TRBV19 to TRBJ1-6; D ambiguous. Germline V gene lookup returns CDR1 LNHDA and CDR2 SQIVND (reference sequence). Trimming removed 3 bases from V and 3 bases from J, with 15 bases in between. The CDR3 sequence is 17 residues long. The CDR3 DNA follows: TGTGCCAGTAGTATCGGCCGACGGTTGAACTATAATTCACCCCTCCACTTT. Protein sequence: CASSIGRRLNYNSPLHF.

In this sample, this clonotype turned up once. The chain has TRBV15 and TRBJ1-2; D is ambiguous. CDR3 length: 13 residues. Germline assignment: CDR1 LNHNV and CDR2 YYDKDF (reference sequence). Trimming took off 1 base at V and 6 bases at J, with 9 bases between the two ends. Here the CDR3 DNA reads TGTGCCACCAGCAGAGCACCAGTTGATGGCTACACCTTC. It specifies CATSRAPVDGYTF. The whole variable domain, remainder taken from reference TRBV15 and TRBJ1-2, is DAMVIQNPRYQVTQFGKPVTLSCSQTLNHNVMYWYQQKSSQAPKLLFHYYDKDFNNEADTPDNFQSRRPNTSFCFLDIRSPGLGDTAMYLCATSRAPVDGYTFGSGTRLTVV.

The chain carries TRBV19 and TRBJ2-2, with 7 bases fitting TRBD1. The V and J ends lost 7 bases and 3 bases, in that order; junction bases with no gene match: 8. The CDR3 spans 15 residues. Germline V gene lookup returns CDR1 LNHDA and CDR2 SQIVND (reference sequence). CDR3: CASTSRDRDTGELFF. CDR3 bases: TGTGCCAGTACCAGCCGCGACAGGGACACCGGGGAGCTGTTTTTT.

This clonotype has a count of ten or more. This CDR3 is CASSLDRGGYTF. DNA of the CDR3: TGTGCCAGCAGCCTCGACAGGGGGGGCTACACCTTC. The chain couples TRBV7-9 to TRBJ1-2; 9 bases match TRBD1. CDR3 length: 12 residues. Germline V lookup: CDR1 SEHNR, CDR2 FQNEAQ (reference sequence). With V trimmed by 5 bases and J by 8 bases, 3 bases remained unmatched.

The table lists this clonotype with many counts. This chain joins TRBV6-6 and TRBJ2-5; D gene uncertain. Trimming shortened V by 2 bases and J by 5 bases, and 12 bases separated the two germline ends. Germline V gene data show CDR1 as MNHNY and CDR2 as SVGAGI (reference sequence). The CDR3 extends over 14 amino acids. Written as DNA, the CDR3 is TGTGCCAGCAGTTACCCCGGACGGCCGGAGACCCAGTACTTC. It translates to CASSYPGRPETQYF.

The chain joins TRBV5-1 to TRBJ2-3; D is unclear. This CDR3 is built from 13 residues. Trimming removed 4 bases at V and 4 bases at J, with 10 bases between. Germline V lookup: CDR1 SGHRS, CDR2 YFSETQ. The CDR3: CASSGGPADTQYF. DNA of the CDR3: TGCGCCAGCAGCGGTGGACCAGCAGATACGCAGTATTTT. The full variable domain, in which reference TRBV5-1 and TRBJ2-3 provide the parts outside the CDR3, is KAGVTQTPRYLIKTRGQQVTLSCSPISGHRSVSWYQQTPGQGLQFLFEYFSETQRNKGNFPGRFSGRQFSNSRSEMNVSTLELGDSALYLCASSGGPADTQYFGPGTRLTVL.